The 24 T cell receptor beta chains below come from one sample, sequenced in a study of T cell responses to AZD1222 COVID-19 vaccine. Profiling relied on immunoSEQ multiplex PCR, and the TCRdb table lists in-frame clones only, not all of them. Of roughly 180,000 clones listed, approximately 91% are singletons. The sample in question was peripheral blood, obtained 28 days after the second AZD1222 dose. These TCRs come from an adult who received the AZD1222 COVID-19 vaccine.

CDR3 bases: TGTGCCACCAGCGGAAAGGACAGGCCTCAACACGAGCAGTACTTC. This encodes CATSGKDRPQHEQYF. The V call is TRBV15, the J call TRBJ2-7; 7 nucleotides agree with TRBD1. CDR3 length equals 15 residues. Looked up from germline, CDR1 is LNHNV and CDR2 is YYDKDF (reference sequence). With V trimmed by 5 bases and J by 5 bases, 12 bases remained unmatched.

The chain has TRBV5-5 and TRBJ1-2; a possible D gene is TRBD1 (5 bases). The length of the CDR3 is 15 residues. Germline CDR1 reads SGHKS; CDR2 reads YYEKEE (reference sequence). V was cut by 4 bases and J by 3 bases, with 16 bases left in between. The CDR3 loop is CASSKDNLKDYGYTF. Written as DNA, the CDR3 is TGTGCCAGCAGCAAGGACAACCTGAAGGACTATGGCTACACCTTC.

V usage is TRBV5-6 and J usage is TRBJ1-5, with D possibly TRBD1 on 5 matching bases. V was cut by 0 bases and J by 0 bases, with 10 bases left in between. The germline V gene encodes CDR1 SGHDT and CDR2 YYEEEE. The CDR3 extends over 16 amino acids. The CDR3 region is CASSLAGGYSNQPQHF. The DNA of the CDR3 is TGTGCCAGCAGCTTGGCCGGGGGTTATAGCAATCAGCCCCAGCATTTT.

The chain is built from TRBV5-8 and TRBJ2-1, with 7 bases identical to TRBD1. The CDR3 is 15 residues long. The V segment lost 4 bases and the J segment 4 bases; nucleotides outside the gene matches: 8. CDR1 SGHTS and CDR2 YDEGEE come from the germline V gene. The CDR3, as DNA: TGTGCCAGCAGCCTCGGGACAGCGTATTACAATGAGCAGTTCTTC. Residues: CASSLGTAYYNEQFF. The variable domain in full, completed from reference TRBV5-8 and TRBJ2-1, reads EAGVTQSPTHLIKTRGQQATLRCSPISGHTSVYWYQQALGLGLQFLLWYDEGEERNRGNFPPRFSGRQFPNYSSELNVNALELEDSALYLCASSLGTAYYNEQFFGPGTRLTVL.

The genes are TRBV7-3 and TRBJ2-5; tentatively, D is TRBD1 or TRBD2 (6 bases each). This CDR3 region has 16 residues. Germline-derived CDR1 and CDR2 are SGHTA and FQGTGA. Trimming left V 5 bases short and J 2 bases short, with 18 bases between. CDR3 amino acids: CASSPGAWAGQETQYF. Written as DNA, the CDR3 is TGTGCCAGCAGCCCAGGGGCTTGGGCGGGACAAGAGACCCAGTACTTC.

The V and J genes are TRBV7-2 and TRBJ1-2; no definite D call. CDR3 length: 14 residues. Germline CDR1 SGHTA, CDR2 FQGNSA. V was pared by 1 base and J by 6 bases, with 12 bases between. The CDR3, as DNA: TGTGCCAGCAGCTTAGATGTAGGGAGGGATGGCTACACCTTC. Translation gives CASSLDVGRDGYTF. The full variable domain, with the rest looked up from reference TRBV7-2 and TRBJ1-2, is GAGVSQSPSNKVTEKGKDVELRCDPISGHTALYWYRQSLGQGLEFLIYFQGNSAPDKSGLPSDRFSAERTGGSVSTLTIQRTQQEDSAVYLCASSLDVGRDGYTFGSGTRLTVV.

The chain has TRBV14 and TRBJ1-6; 9 bases match TRBD1. Germline loops: CDR1 SGHDN, CDR2 FVKESK. J was trimmed by 10 bases and V by 1 base; bases with no gene match: 5. This CDR3 is 15 amino acids long. The CDR3 protein is CASSQGWTGDSPLHF. The CDR3 DNA is TGTGCCAGCAGCCAAGGCTGGACAGGGGACTCACCCCTCCACTTT.

The rearrangement joins TRBV4-2 to TRBJ2-3, with 10 nucleotides matching TRBD2. Germline V lookup: CDR1 LGHNA, CDR2 YNFKEQ. Germline trimming cut 0 bases from V and 3 bases from J; bases unmatched to any gene: 12. This CDR3 is built from 19 residues. CDR3 sequence reads: CASSQDYRTSGRDTDTQYF. The CDR3 bases are TGTGCCAGCAGCCAAGATTACAGGACTAGCGGACGAGATACAGATACGCAGTATTTT.

V usage is TRBV13 and J usage is TRBJ2-7; 8 bases fit TRBD1. Looked up from germline, CDR1 is PRHDT and CDR2 is FYEKMQ (reference sequence). Trimming removed 2 bases from V and 5 bases from J; junction bases left unmatched: 2. The CDR3 length is 13 residues. The CDR3 bases are TGTGCCAGCAGCTTAATACAGGGGGACGAGCAGTACTTC. Translated, it gives CASSLIQGDEQYF.

A note on this clone: At one of its ends the junction is not consistent with the germline gene, which may arise from a read error. V usage is TRBV5-1 and J usage is TRBJ1-2; 9 nucleotides line up with TRBD1. Germline-derived CDR1 and CDR2 are SGHRS and YFSETQ. The CDR3 runs 13 residues. CDR3 bases: TGCGCCAGCAGCTGGACAGGGGAAGGGCTATATTCCTTC. Protein product: CASSWTGEGLYSF. Based on the CDR3 plus reference TRBV5-1 and TRBJ1-2, the full variable domain is KAGVTQTPRYLIKTRGQQVTLSCSPISGHRSVSWYQQTPGQGLQFLFEYFSETQRNKGNFPGRFSGRQFSNSRSEMNVSTLELGDSALYLCASSWTGEGLYSFGSGTRLTVV.

V gene TRBV21-1 combines with J gene TRBJ2-3; the D segment call TRBD2 is taken from the table without a DNA check. TRBV21-1 is reported as a pseudogene. The CDR3 is made up of 18 amino acids. The CDR3 DNA reads as TGTGCCAGCAGCAAATCGAAGAAGGCGTCTGACGGGACAGATACGCAGTATTTT. Amino acids: CASSKSKKASDGTDTQYF.

The chain joins TRBV18 to TRBJ1-6; D is ambiguous. Germline CDR1 and CDR2: KGHSH and LQKENI. V lost 2 bases and J 0 bases, leaving 5 bases between the germline ends. The CDR3 runs 15 residues. CDR3 sequence (DNA): TGTGCCAGCTCACCAGGAAGCTCCTATAATTCACCCCTCCACTTT. It is translated as CASSPGSSYNSPLHF.

This clone was detected only once. The V and J genes are TRBV6-5 and TRBJ1-4, with 9 positions matching TRBD1. Losses at the gene ends were 5 bases for V and 6 bases for J; bases not matched to a gene: 7. The CDR3 length is 15 residues. In germline, CDR1 is MNHEY, CDR2 SVGAGI. In DNA form, the CDR3 reads TGTGCCAGCAGTCCGGACAGGGGTGAGGATGAAAAACTGTTTTTT. It codes for CASSPDRGEDEKLFF.

The sample holds a few counts of this clone. The rearrangement links TRBV27 to TRBJ1-1, with a tentative D call TRBD1 (6 bases). CDR3 length: 17 residues. The V end was cut by 4 bases, the J end by 5 bases, with 23 bases between. The germline CDR1 and CDR2 sequences are MNHEY and SMNVEV (reference sequence). Here the CDR3 reads CASSSHLFLGGNTEAFF. The CDR3 DNA reads as TGTGCCAGCAGTTCCCACCTTTTTTTGGGGGGCAATACTGAAGCTTTCTTT.

The rearrangement uses TRBV18 and TRBJ1-1; TRBD1 aligns across 7 bases. Germline loops: CDR1 KGHSH, CDR2 LQKENI. V was clipped by 6 bases and J by 0 bases; unmatched bases: 10. This CDR3 spans 16 amino acids. Written as DNA, the CDR3 is TGTGCCAGCTCGCTCGGGACAGTCAATCTGAACACTGAAGCTTTCTTT. Its translation is CASSLGTVNLNTEAFF.

The chain joins TRBV7-2 to TRBJ1-4, with TRBD1 as a possible D gene (5 bases). CDR3 length: 15 residues. Germline CDR1 reads SGHTA; CDR2 reads FQGNSA. Between the trimmed V and J ends, which lost 2 bases and 2 bases, there was a span of 9 bases. CDR3 protein: CASSLSWGTNEKLFF. CDR3 nucleotides: TGTGCCAGCAGCTTAAGTTGGGGGACTAATGAAAAACTGTTTTTT.

The chain joins TRBV30 to TRBJ2-7; TRBD1 or TRBD2 may be the D gene (6 bases each). From germline, CDR1 is GTSNPN and CDR2 SVGIG (reference sequence). There are 15 residues in the CDR3. With 0 bases removed from V and 2 bases from J, the gap between germline ends came to 14 bases. The CDR3 region has the DNA TGTGCCTGGAGTGTAACCGGGGGCGCAACCTACGAGCAGTACTTC. It translates to CAWSVTGGATYEQYF.

The J gene is TRBJ2-1, the V gene TRBV24-1; 14 positions match TRBD2. The CDR3 has 18 amino acids. Germline V gene sequence: CDR1 KGHDR, CDR2 SFDVKD. V trimming: 3 bases; J trimming: 0 bases; junction bases outside the gene matches: 3. The CDR3 bases are TGTGCCACCAGTGATCGGACTAGCGGGGGGCGCTCCTACAATGAGCAGTTCTTC. Residues: CATSDRTSGGRSYNEQFF.

The chain combines TRBV6-5 with TRBJ2-3; D is unresolved. Trimming took 7 bases from V and 2 from J, leaving 13 bases between them. Looked up from germline, CDR1 is MNHEY and CDR2 is SVGAGI. CDR3 length: 14 amino acids. The CDR3 reads CASKSVLHTDTQYF. The CDR3, as DNA: TGTGCCAGCAAATCGGTACTTCACACAGATACGCAGTATTTT.

This chain connects TRBV3-1 (or the pseudogene TRBV3-2) to TRBJ2-7; D is possibly TRBD2 (5 bases). This CDR3 comprises 13 residues. CDR1 and CDR2 (germline): LGHDT, YNNKEL (reference sequence). Trimming left V 3 bases short and J 6 bases short, with 12 bases between. The chain's CDR3 is CASSQTLVLEQYF. The CDR3 DNA reads TGTGCCAGCAGCCAGACACTAGTGCTCGAGCAGTACTTC.

This chain joins TRBV19 and TRBJ2-3, with 14 bases lining up with TRBD2. This CDR3 contains 18 residues. After removal of 0 bases from V and 5 bases from J, the junction contained 7 bases not matched to a gene. CDR1 is LNHDA, CDR2 SQIVND, per germline (reference sequence). In DNA form, the CDR3 reads TGTGCCAGTAGTATAGACGGACTAGCGGGGGGCGCGGGAGATACGCAGTATTTT. Amino acid sequence: CASSIDGLAGGAGDTQYF.

This chain uses TRBV6-5 with TRBJ1-3; 8 nucleotides align to TRBD1. CDR1 MNHEY and CDR2 SVGAGI come from the germline V gene. The CDR3 has 15 residues. After removal of 5 bases from V and 2 bases from J, the junction contained 5 bases not matched to a gene. CDR3 in DNA: TGTGCCAGCAGTCGGACAGGGCAAACTGGAAACACCATATATTTT. It encodes CASSRTGQTGNTIYF.

V is TRBV12-3 or TRBV12-4 and J is TRBJ2-7, with 7 bases lining up with TRBD1. The CDR3 totals 12 residues. Trimming removed 6 bases from V and 4 bases from J; junction bases left unmatched: 3. Here the CDR3 DNA reads TGTGCCAGCAGCCCGGGACAGTACGAGCAGTACTTC. This codes for CASSPGQYEQYF.

V gene TRBV20-1 combines with J gene TRBJ2-3; tentatively, D is TRBD2 (5 bases). Trimming pared 3 bases from V and 3 bases from J, leaving 13 bases between. CDR1 is DFQATT, CDR2 SNEGSKA, per germline (reference sequence). The CDR3 covers 14 residues. CDR3 loop: CSASVERDTDTQYF. The CDR3 bases are TGCAGTGCTAGTGTGGAGAGGGATACAGATACGCAGTATTTT.